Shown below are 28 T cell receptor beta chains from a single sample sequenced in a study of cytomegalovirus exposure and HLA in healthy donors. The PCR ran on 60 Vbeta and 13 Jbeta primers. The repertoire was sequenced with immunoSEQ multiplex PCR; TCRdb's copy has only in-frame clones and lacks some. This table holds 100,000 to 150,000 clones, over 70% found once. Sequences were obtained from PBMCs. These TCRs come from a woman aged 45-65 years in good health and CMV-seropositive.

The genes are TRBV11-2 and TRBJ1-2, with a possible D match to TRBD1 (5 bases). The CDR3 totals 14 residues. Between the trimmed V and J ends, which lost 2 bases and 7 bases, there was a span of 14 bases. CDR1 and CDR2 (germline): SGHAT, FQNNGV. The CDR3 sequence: CASSLSSGRIGYTF. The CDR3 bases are TGTGCCAGCAGCTTAAGTTCAGGGAGGATTGGCTACACCTTC. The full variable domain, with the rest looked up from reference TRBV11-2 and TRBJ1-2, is EAGVAQSPRYKIIEKRQSVAFWCNPISGHATLYWYQQILGQGPKLLIQFQNNGVVDDSQLPKDRFSAERLKGVDSTLKIQPAKLEDSAVYLCASSLSSGRIGYTFGSGTRLTVV.

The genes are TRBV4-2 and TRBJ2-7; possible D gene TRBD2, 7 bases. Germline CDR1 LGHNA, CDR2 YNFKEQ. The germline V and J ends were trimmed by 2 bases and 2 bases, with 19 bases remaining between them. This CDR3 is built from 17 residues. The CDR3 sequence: CASSQFKGGGGAYEQYF. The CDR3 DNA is TGTGCCAGCAGCCAATTCAAGGGCGGAGGGGGGGCCTACGAGCAGTACTTC.

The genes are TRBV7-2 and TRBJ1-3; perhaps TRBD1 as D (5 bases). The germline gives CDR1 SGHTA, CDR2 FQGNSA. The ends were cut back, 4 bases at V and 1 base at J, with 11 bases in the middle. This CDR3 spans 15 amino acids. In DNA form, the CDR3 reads TGTGCCAGCAGCTCAACAGGCGATTCTGGAAACACCATATATTTT. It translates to CASSSTGDSGNTIYF.

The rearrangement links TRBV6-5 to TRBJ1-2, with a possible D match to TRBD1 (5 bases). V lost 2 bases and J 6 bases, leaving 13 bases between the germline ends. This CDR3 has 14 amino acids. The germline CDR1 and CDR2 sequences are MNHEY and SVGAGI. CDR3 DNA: TGTGCCAGCAGTTACGAGTTTAGGGGCCATGGCTACACCTTC. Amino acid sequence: CASSYEFRGHGYTF.

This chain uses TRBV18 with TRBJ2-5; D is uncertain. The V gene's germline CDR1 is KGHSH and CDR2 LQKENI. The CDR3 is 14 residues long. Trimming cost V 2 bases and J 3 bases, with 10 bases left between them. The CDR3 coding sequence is TGTGCCAGCTCACCAGGTCAGGCAGAAGAGACCCAGTACTTC. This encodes CASSPGQAEETQYF.

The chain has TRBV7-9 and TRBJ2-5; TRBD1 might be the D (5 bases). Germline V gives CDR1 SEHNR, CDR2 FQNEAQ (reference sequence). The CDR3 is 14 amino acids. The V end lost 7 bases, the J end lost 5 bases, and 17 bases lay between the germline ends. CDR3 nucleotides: TGTGCCAGCACCACCGGACACGGAGTGGAGACCCAGTACTTC. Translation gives CASTTGHGVETQYF.

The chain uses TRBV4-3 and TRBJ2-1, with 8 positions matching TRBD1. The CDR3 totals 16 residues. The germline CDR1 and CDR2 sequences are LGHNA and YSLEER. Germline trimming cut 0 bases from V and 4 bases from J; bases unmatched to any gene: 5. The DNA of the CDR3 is TGCGCCAGCAGCCAAGACGGGGACAGGAGATACAATGAGCAGTTCTTC. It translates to CASSQDGDRRYNEQFF.

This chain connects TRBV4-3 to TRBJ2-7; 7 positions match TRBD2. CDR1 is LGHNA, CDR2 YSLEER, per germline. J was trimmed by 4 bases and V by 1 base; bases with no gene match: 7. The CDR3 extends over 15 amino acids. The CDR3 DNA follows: TGCGCCAGCAGCCAAGGGGCCAGCGGGGCTTACGAGCAGTACTTC. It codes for CASSQGASGAYEQYF.

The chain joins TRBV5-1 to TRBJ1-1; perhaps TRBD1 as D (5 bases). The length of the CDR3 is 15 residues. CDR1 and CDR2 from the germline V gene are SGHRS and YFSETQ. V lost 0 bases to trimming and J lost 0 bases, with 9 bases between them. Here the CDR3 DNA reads TGCGCCAGCAGCTTGGCCGGGGGGATGAACACTGAAGCTTTCTTT. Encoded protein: CASSLAGGMNTEAFF.

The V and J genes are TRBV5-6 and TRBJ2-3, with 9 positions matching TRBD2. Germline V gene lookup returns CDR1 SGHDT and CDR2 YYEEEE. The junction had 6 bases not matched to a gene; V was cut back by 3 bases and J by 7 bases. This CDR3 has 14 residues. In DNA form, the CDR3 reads TGTGCCAGCAGCTCCCCAAGCGGGGGGAATACGCAGTATTTT. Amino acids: CASSSPSGGNTQYF.

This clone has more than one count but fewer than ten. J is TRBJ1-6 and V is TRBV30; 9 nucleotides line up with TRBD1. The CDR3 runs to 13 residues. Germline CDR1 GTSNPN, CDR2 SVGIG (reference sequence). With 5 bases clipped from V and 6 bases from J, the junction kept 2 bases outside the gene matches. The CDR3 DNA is TGTGCCTGGGACAGGGGGGGTAATTCACCCCTCCACTTT. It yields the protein CAWDRGGNSPLHF.

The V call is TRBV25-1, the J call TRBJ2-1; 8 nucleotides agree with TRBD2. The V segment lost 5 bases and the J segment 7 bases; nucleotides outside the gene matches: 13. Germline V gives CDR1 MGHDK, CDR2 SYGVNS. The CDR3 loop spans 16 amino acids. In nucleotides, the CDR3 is TGTGCCAGCAGTACCCTCCCAGCGGGAGTAGGAAATGAGCAGTTCTTC. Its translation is CASSTLPAGVGNEQFF.

CDR3: CASSAGQAPLGYTF. CDR3 nucleotides: TGTGCCAGCAGCGCGGGACAGGCCCCTCTCGGCTACACCTTC. The gene calls are TRBV9 and TRBJ1-2; 8 bases are a match to TRBD1. This CDR3 has 14 residues. V lost 3 bases and J lost 8; bases outside the gene matches: 9. Germline loops: CDR1 SGDLS, CDR2 YYNGEE.

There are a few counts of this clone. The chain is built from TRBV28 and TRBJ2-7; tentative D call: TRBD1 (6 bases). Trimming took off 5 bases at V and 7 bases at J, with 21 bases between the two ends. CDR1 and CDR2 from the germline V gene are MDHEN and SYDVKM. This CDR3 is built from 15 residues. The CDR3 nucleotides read TGTGCCAGCAGTCCCGGACAGTCAGGGAGCAGGGAGCAGTACTTC. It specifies CASSPGQSGSREQYF.

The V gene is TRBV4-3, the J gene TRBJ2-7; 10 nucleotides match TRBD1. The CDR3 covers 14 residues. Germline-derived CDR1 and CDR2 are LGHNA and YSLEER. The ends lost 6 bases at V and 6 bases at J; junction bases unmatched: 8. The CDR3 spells CASSPGQGLGEQYF. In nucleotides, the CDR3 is TGCGCCAGCAGTCCGGGACAGGGGCTAGGCGAGCAGTACTTC.

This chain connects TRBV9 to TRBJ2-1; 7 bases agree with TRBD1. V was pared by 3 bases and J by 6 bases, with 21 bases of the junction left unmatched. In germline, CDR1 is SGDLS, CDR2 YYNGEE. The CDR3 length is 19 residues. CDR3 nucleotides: TGTGCCAGCAGCGCTCGTAGCCTCACCGGGACAGATCTTTTCAATGAGCAGTTCTTC. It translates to CASSARSLTGTDLFNEQFF. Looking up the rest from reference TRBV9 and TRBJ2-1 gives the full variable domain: DSGVTQTPKHLITATGQRVTLRCSPRSGDLSVYWYQQSLDQGLQFLIQYYNGEERAKGNILERFSAQQFPDLHSELNLSSLELGDSALYFCASSARSLTGTDLFNEQFFGPGTRLTVL.

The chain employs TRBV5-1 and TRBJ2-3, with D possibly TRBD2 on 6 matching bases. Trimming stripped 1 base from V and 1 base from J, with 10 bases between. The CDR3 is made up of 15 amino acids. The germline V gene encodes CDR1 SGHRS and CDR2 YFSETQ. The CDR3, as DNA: TGCGCCAGCAGCTTGAGGGCTAGCGGCACAGATACGCAGTATTTT. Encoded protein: CASSLRASGTDTQYF.

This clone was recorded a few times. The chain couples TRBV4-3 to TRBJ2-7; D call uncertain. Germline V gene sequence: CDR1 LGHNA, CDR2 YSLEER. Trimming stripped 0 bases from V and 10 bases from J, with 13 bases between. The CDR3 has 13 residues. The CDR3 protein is CASSQDGGFGQYF. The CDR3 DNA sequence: TGCGCCAGCAGCCAAGATGGCGGTTTTGGCCAGTACTTC.

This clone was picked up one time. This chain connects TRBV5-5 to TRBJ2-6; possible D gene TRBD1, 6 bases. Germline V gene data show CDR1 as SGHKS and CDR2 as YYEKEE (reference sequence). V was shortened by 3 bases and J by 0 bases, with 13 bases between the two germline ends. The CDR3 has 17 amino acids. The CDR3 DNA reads TGTGCCAGCAGCTATGGTGCAGGGGACTCTGGGGCCAACGTCCTGACTTTC. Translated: CASSYGAGDSGANVLTF.

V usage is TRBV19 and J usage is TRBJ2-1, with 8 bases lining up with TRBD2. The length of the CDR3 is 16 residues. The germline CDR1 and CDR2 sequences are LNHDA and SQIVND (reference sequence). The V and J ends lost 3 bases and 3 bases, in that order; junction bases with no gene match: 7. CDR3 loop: CASSIRTSQIYNEQFF. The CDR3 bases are TGTGCCAGTAGTATCAGGACTAGCCAAATCTACAATGAGCAGTTCTTC.

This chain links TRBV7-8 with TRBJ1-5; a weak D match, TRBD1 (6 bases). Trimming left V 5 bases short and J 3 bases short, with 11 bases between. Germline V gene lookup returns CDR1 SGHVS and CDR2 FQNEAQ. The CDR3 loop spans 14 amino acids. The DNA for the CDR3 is TGTGCCAGCAGCCCCCGGACAGACAATCAGCCCCAGCATTTT. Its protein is CASSPRTDNQPQHF.

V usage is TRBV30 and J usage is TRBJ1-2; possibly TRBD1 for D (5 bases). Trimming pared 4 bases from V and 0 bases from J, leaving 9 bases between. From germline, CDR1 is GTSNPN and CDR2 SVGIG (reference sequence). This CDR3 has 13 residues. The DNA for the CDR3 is TGTGCCTGGAACGGGGGGGCTAACTATGGCTACACCTTC. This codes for CAWNGGANYGYTF.

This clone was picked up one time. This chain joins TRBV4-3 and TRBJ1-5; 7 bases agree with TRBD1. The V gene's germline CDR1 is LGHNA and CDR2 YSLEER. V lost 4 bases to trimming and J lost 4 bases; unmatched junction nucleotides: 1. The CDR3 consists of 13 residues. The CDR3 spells CASSRQGNQPQHF. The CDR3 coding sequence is TGCGCCAGCAGCCGACAGGGAAATCAGCCCCAGCATTTT.

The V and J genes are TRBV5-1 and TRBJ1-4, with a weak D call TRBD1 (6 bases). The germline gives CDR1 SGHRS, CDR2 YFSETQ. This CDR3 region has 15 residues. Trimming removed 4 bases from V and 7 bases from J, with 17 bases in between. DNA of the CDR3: TGCGCCAGCAGCCTCGGACAGAACATGGGTGAAAAACTGTTTTTT. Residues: CASSLGQNMGEKLFF. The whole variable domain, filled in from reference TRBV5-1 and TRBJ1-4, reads KAGVTQTPRYLIKTRGQQVTLSCSPISGHRSVSWYQQTPGQGLQFLFEYFSETQRNKGNFPGRFSGRQFSNSRSEMNVSTLELGDSALYLCASSLGQNMGEKLFFGSGTQLSVL.

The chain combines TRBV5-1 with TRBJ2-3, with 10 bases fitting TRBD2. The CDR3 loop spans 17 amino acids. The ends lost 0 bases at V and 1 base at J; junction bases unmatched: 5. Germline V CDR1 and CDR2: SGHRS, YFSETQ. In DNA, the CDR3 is TGCGCCAGCAGCTTGGCTAGCGGGGGTATAGGCACAGATACGCAGTATTTT. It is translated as CASSLASGGIGTDTQYF.

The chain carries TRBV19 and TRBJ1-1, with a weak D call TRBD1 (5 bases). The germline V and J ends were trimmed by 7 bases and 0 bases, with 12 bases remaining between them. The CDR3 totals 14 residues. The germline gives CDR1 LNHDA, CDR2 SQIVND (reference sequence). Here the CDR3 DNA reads TGTGCCAGTAAAGACAGTTCGATGAACACTGAAGCTTTCTTT. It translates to CASKDSSMNTEAFF.

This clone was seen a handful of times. CDR3 amino acids: CASSPDRDMSEQYF. DNA for the CDR3: TGTGCCAGCAGCCCCGACAGGGACATGAGCGAGCAGTACTTC. This rearrangement joins TRBV7-8 to TRBJ2-7; 7 bases fit TRBD1. Germline loops: CDR1 SGHVS, CDR2 FQNEAQ. The ends lost 5 bases at V and 6 bases at J; junction bases unmatched: 10. This CDR3 contains 14 residues.

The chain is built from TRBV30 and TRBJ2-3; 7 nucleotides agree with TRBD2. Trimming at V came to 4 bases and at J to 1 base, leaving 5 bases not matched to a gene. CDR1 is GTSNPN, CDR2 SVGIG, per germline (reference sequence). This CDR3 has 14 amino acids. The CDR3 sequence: CAWKMGRGTDTQYF. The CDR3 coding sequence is TGTGCCTGGAAAATGGGGAGGGGCACAGATACGCAGTATTTT.